These 7 T cell receptor beta chains originate from one sample sequenced in a study of a mutant IDH1 vaccine in newly diagnosed glioma. The time point denotes: week 5, during vaccination. With topical imiquimod, each dose of the vaccine consisted of 300 ug of mutant IDH1 20-mer peptide. Sequenced by immunoSEQ multiplex PCR; TCRdb stores in-frame clones only, minus some. The sample shows about 36,000 clones, roughly 76% of them seen only once. Their antigens remain unidentified. Material: PBMCs, obtained from a glioma patient whose treatment included an IDH1 peptide vaccine. The receptor source for this set is a man aged 45 to 65 with glioma.

V usage is TRBV7-2 and J usage is TRBJ2-5, with no clear D. Between the trimmed V and J ends, which lost 5 bases and 7 bases, there was a span of 14 bases. The length of the CDR3 is 13 residues. The germline V gene encodes CDR1 SGHTA and CDR2 FQGNSA. CDR3 region: CASSTIGPGTQYF. The CDR3, as DNA: TGTGCCAGCAGCACTATCGGGCCGGGGACCCAGTACTTC.

V and J are TRBV5-1 and TRBJ2-1; TRBD2 might be the D (6 bases). Germline-derived CDR1 and CDR2 are SGHRS and YFSETQ. Trimming took 0 bases from V and 6 from J, leaving 10 bases between them. The CDR3 runs to 14 residues. In DNA, the CDR3 is TGCGCCAGCAGCTTGGAAGCTAGCGTCAATGAGCAGTTCTTC. It yields the protein CASSLEASVNEQFF.

The chain joins TRBV28 to TRBJ2-1; 9 bases match TRBD2. The V gene end was trimmed by 3 bases and the J gene end by 0 bases; junction bases not matched to a gene: 12. The germline CDR1 and CDR2 sequences are MDHEN and SYDVKM. The CDR3 has 19 amino acids. CDR3 nucleotide sequence: TGTGCCAGCAGTTTTCAAGGACTAGCGAGATCGAGCTCCTACAATGAGCAGTTCTTC. As protein: CASSFQGLARSSSYNEQFF.

The chain joins TRBV5-1 to TRBJ2-7; 13 nucleotides agree with TRBD2. Per germline, CDR1 SGHRS and CDR2 YFSETQ. V lost 0 bases to trimming and J lost 0 bases; unmatched junction nucleotides: 3. CDR3 size: 17 residues. The CDR3 DNA follows: TGCGCCAGCAGCTTGGGACTAGCGGGGGGAAGCTCCTACGAGCAGTACTTC. This gives the protein CASSLGLAGGSSYEQYF.

CDR3 loop: CSVDGSGILGYTF. CDR3 nucleotides: TGCAGCGTTGATGGATCAGGTATTCTTGGCTACACCTTC. The chain links TRBV29-1 to TRBJ1-2; D not certain. Trimming took 3 bases from V and 7 from J, leaving 15 bases between them. Looked up from germline, CDR1 is SQVTM and CDR2 is ANQGSEA. CDR3 length: 13 residues.

V gene TRBV4-1 combines with J gene TRBJ2-1; 7 bases match TRBD2. Looked up from germline, CDR1 is MGHRA and CDR2 is YSYEKL. The CDR3 runs to 18 residues. J lost 0 bases, V lost 0 bases, and 8 bases had no gene match. The CDR3 DNA sequence: TGCGCCAGCAGCCAAGATCTTGGAGGGAGGGCCTCCTACAATGAGCAGTTCTTC. Residues: CASSQDLGGRASYNEQFF.

This chain uses TRBV14 with TRBJ2-7, with D possibly TRBD2 on 6 matching bases. The CDR3 loop spans 14 amino acids. The germline V and J ends were trimmed by 4 bases and 3 bases, with 13 bases remaining between them. Germline lookup yields CDR1 SGHDN and CDR2 FVKESK. The CDR3 is CASSLRRANYEQYF. The CDR3 nucleotides read TGTGCCAGCAGCCTCAGGAGGGCCAACTACGAGCAGTACTTC.